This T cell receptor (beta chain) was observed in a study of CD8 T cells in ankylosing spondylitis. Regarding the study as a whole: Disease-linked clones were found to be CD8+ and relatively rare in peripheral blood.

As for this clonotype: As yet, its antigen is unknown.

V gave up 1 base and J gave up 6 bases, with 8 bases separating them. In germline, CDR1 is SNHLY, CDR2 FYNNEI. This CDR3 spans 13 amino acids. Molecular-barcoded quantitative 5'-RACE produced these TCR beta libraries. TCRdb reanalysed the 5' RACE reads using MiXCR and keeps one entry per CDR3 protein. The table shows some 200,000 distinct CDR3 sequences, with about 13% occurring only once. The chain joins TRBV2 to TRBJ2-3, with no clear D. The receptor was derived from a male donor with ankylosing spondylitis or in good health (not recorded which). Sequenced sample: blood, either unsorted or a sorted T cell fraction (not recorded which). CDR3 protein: CASSEGINDTQYF. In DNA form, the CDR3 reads TGTGCCAGCAGTGAAGGAATTAACGATACGCAGTATTTT.